A single TCR beta chain is shown here with its context. Its antigen is unknown. The data originate from a study of shared clonotypes between healthy human individuals. Free of recent acute infections or vaccinations, the donors were healthy HIV-negative adults. The study, taken as a whole, reports: Among a handful of donors, roughly 5.4% of naive CD4 clonotypes were found in common.

As originally analysed: Filtering differed, since immunoSEQ gave only junction sequences and no quality scores. Produced via immunoSEQ multiplex PCR; TCRdb's table is partial and in-frame only. The D gene and trimming were derived from the DNA, and the V and J assignments and clone size from that table. The data show over a million clones, under 80% seen once. The ends were cut back, 7 bases at V and 4 bases at J, with 13 bases in the middle. From germline, CDR1 is MNHNY and CDR2 SVGAGI (reference sequence). The CDR3 extends over 13 amino acids. The sequence came from a man younger than 30 in good health. The sample comprised memory CD4+ T cells sorted from blood. As to subset: CD45RA-negative fraction. This chain uses TRBV6-6 with TRBJ1-2; no reliable D call. The CDR3 DNA follows: TGTGCCAGCACCCCAAAGGTGGGCTATGGCTACACCTTC. Amino acid sequence: CASTPKVGYGYTF.